A selection of T cell receptor beta chains follows, all from one sample in a study of T-cell reconstitution after alpha-beta-depleted transplantation in children. TCRdb analysed the PCR reads with MiXCR anew, one entry per CDR3 protein. Of about 610,000 distinct CDR3 sequences listed, 25% to 30% are singletons. The sequencing here drew on PBMCs, taken before TCRalphabeta/CD19-depleted stem cell transplant. The receptor source for this set is a boy younger than two with Wiskott-Aldrich syndrome, due to receive a stem cell transplant. Each CDR3 is given with its conserved first and last residue. Each record gives: D gene, clone size, J gene, V gene, CDR3 DNA, CDR3 protein. D genes are given only for firm matches. The listing skips clone size in some rows; elsewhere it reads once, few, many or a size class.

>TRBD2|-|TRBJ2-3|TRBV6-1
TGTGCCAGCAGATTTCTAGCGGGAAGCACAGATACGCAGTATTTT
CASRFLAGSTDTQYF
>TRBD1|-|TRBJ1-1|TRBV5-1
TGCGCCAGCAGCTTGCCTCCCGGGACAGGGGCCCTAAGGATGAACACTGAAGCTTTCTTT
CASSLPPGTGALRMNTEAFF
>TRBD2|-|TRBJ2-1|TRBV29-1
TGCAGCGCCTCGGGACTAGCCTACAATGAGCAGTTCTTC
CSASGLAYNEQFF
>-|-|TRBJ2-3|TRBV30
TGTGCCTGGGCCCCGAGGGGAGATACGCAGTATTTT
CAWAPRGDTQYF
>-|-|TRBJ2-3|TRBV11-2
TGTGCCAGCAGCTCGAGGATCCGAGGTCGGGGGGCCGGCACAGATACGCAGTATTTT
CASSSRIRGRGAGTDTQYF
>TRBD2|-|TRBJ2-5|TRBV15
TGTGCCACCAGCAGAGTTGCGGGAGATGAGACCCAGTACTTC
CATSRVAGDETQYF
>-|once|TRBJ2-7|TRBV7-2
TGTGCCAGCAGCCTTGGTCAGTGGAGGGAGCAGTACTTC
CASSLGQWREQYF
>-|-|TRBJ2-1|TRBV12-3/TRBV12-4
TGTGCCAGCAGTTTAGAGGAGCAGTTCTTC
CASSLEEQFF
>-|few|TRBJ2-5|TRBV5-4
TGTGCCAGCAGCTTGGCCGGCAGTAACCAAGAGACCCAGTACTTC
CASSLAGSNQETQYF
>TRBD2|few|TRBJ2-3|TRBV5-1
TGCGCCAGCAGCTTGGAAACTAGCGGGAAACATACGCAGTATTTT
CASSLETSGKHTQYF
>-|-|TRBJ1-2|TRBV5-1
TGCGCCAGCAGCTTGGATACAGTGCCCCCGACCTTTAACTATGGCTACACCTTC
CASSLDTVPPTFNYGYTF
>TRBD2|-|TRBJ2-1|TRBV20-1
TGCAGTGCTAGATATTGGACTAGCGGGAGCTATGGTGAGCAGTTCTTC
CSARYWTSGSYGEQFF
>-|-|TRBJ1-2|TRBV2
TGTGCCAGCAGTGCCAAACCATTTAACTATGGCTACACCTTC
CASSAKPFNYGYTF
>TRBD2|few|TRBJ2-7|TRBV9
TGTGCCAGCAGCCCTGAGACTAGCGGGAGGGCTTACTCCTACGAGCAGTACTTC
CASSPETSGRAYSYEQYF
>-|few|TRBJ1-2|TRBV20-1
TGCAGTGCTCGAGCGGGGGCCCGCTATGGCTACACCTTC
CSARAGARYGYTF
>TRBD2|few|TRBJ2-1|TRBV2
TGTGCCAGCCGCCGACTAGCGGGAGAGCAGTTCTTC
CASRRLAGEQFF
>-|few|TRBJ2-6|TRBV12-3/TRBV12-4
TGTGCCAGCAGTTTTGCCGGGGCCAACGTCCTGACTTTC
CASSFAGANVLTF
>-|-|TRBJ1-1|TRBV29-1
TGCAGCGTTGGGGGAATGAACACTGAAGCTTTCTTT
CSVGGMNTEAFF
>-|-|TRBJ2-3|TRBV20-1
TGCAGTGCTAGAGATTATGTAGCGGACGGGTCCTCAGATACGCAGTATTTT
CSARDYVADGSSDTQYF
>-|-|TRBJ2-7|TRBV21-1
TGTGCCAGCAGCACTCGCATTCGGGGGATTTCCTACGAGCAGTACTTC
CASSTRIRGISYEQYF
>-|-|TRBJ1-6|TRBV5-1
TGCGCCAGCAGCTTGGGGCAGGGGATAGGATCACCCCTCCACTTT
CASSLGQGIGSPLHF
>TRBD2|-|TRBJ2-1|TRBV5-1
TGCGCCAGCAGCATCGATCAAGCGGGAGGTTCCTACAATGAGCAGTTCTTC
CASSIDQAGGSYNEQFF
>-|few|TRBJ2-3|TRBV5-1
TGCGCCAGCAGTTTAAGGACTCCCGTGGATACGCAGTATTTT
CASSLRTPVDTQYF
>TRBD1|-|TRBJ2-5|TRBV5-1
TGCGCCAGCAGCCGCCAAATTAGGACAGGGGGCGGAGAGACCCAGTACTTC
CASSRQIRTGGGETQYF
>TRBD2|few|TRBJ2-5|TRBV5-6
TGTGCCAGCAGCTTCCGGAGGACTAGCGGGATAGAGACCCAGTACTTC
CASSFRRTSGIETQYF
>-|few|TRBJ2-3|TRBV5-1
TGCGCCAGCAGCTTTGAAGCGGGTGCAGATACGCAGTATTTT
CASSFEAGADTQYF
>-|-|TRBJ2-3|TRBV25-1
TGTGCCAGCAGTGGGGGTTACGATACGCAGTATTTT
CASSGGYDTQYF
>-|-|TRBJ2-1|TRBV18
TGTGCCAGCTCACCGACTCTGGGGGATGAGCAGTTCTTC
CASSPTLGDEQFF